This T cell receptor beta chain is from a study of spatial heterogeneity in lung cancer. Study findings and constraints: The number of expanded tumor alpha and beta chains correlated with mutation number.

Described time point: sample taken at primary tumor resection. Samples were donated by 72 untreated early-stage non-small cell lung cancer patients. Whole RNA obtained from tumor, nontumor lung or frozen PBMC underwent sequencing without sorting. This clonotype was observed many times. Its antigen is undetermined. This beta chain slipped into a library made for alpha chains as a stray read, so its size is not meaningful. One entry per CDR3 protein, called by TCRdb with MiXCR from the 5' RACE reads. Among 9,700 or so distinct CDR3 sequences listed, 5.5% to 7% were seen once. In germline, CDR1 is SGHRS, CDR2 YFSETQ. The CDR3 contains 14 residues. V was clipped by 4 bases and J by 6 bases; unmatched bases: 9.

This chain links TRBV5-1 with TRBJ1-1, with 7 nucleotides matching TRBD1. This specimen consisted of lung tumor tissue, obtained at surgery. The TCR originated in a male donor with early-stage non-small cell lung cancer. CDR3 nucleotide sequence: TGCGCCAGCAGCCGACAGGGTAAGGAAGCTGAAGCTTTCTTT. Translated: CASSRQGKEAEAFF.